This T cell receptor beta chain comes out of a study of blood T cells in healthy people across ages. This CDR3 is built from 12 residues. V was cut by 5 bases and J by 9 bases, with 15 bases left in between. Germline CDR1 reads DFQATT; CDR2 reads SNEGSKA (reference sequence). Study-wide results and limits: Lack of knowledge of donor CMV status possibly confounded expanded clonotype changes.

As to this clonotype: Its antigen is unknown.

A second about 7 to 11 cycle PCR used barcoded and J-beta primers. Every sample gave at least 2.5 million paired-end reads containing CDR3. Each CDR3 protein gets one entry after TCRdb re-called the 5' RACE reads with MiXCR. In the table there are 1.5 million to 2 million distinct CDR3 sequences, 28% of which are singletons. The sample consisted of blood. The clonotype originates from a young woman in good health. The V call is TRBV20-1, the J call TRBJ2-3; tentative D call: TRBD2 (6 bases). In nucleotides, the CDR3 is TGCAGTGCTCTTCCCGTGACTAGGACGCAGTATTTT. Translating it yields CSALPVTRTQYF.